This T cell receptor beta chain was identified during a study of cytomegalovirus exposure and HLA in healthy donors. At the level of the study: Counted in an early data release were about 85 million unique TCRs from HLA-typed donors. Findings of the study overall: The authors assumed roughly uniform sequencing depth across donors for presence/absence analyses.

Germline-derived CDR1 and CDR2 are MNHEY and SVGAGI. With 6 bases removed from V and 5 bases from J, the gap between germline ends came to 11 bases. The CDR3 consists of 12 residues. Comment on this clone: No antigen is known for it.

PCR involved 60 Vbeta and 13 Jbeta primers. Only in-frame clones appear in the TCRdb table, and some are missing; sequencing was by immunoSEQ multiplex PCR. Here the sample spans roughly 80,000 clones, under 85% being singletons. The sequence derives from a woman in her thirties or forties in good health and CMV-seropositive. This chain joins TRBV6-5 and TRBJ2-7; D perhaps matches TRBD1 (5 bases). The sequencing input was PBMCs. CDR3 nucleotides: TGTGCCAGCAGATCAGGGATGAACGAGCAGTACTTC. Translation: CASRSGMNEQYF.